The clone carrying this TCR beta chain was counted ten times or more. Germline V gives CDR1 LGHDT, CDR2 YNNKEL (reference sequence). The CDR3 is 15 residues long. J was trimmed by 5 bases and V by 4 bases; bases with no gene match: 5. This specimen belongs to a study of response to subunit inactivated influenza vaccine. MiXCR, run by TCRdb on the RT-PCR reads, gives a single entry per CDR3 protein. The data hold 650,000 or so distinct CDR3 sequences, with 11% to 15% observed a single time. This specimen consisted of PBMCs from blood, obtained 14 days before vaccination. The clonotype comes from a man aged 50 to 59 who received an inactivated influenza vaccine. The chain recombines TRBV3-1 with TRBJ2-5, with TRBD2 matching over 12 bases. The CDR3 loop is CASSPRLAGDETQYF. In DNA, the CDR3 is TGTGCCAGCAGCCCCCGACTAGCGGGAGACGAGACCCAGTACTTC.